This T cell receptor (beta chain) was sequenced in a study of PD-L1 blockade in urothelial cancer. Profiled with immunoSEQ multiplex PCR; TCRdb holds only in-frame clones, not every one. The sample lists around 63,000 clones, roughly 79% seen once, with 5.7% in the top ten. Per germline, CDR1 MNHNS and CDR2 SASEGT. V lost 5 bases to trimming and J lost 5 bases, with 16 bases between them. CDR3 size: 15 residues. The time point is: pretreatment peripheral blood. The TCR originated in a man aged 70-80 years with urothelial cancer. The chain links TRBV6-1 to TRBJ1-5; D not resolved. The sample consisted of PBMCs, taken around atezolizumab (anti-PD-L1) treatment. Here the CDR3 DNA reads TGTGCCAGCAGTTCTATGGAGGGCCCCCATCAGCCCCAGCATTTT. Its translation: CASSSMEGPHQPQHF.